This TCR beta chain was recorded in a study of cytomegalovirus exposure and HLA in healthy donors. Study-wide results and limits: The study reported that TCR beta sequences accurately predicted HLA-A and HLA-B alleles in most subjects. Cytomegalovirus association was assigned to around 150 TCR beta chains.

Points on this clone: Its cognate antigen is unknown.

Germline loops: CDR1 SGHTA, CDR2 FQGTGA. With 5 bases removed from V and 0 bases from J, the gap between germline ends came to 11 bases. This CDR3 comprises 16 residues. The PCR ran on 60 Vbeta and 13 Jbeta primers. Here immunoSEQ multiplex PCR was the method, and the copy in TCRdb shows in-frame clones only, minus some. With approximately 38,000 clones in the sample, the ten largest clones hold roughly 5.8%. This TCR came from a human donor in good health. This chain connects TRBV7-3 to TRBJ1-6; possible D gene TRBD1, 5 bases. Sequenced sample: PBMCs. The CDR3 DNA reads TGTGCCAGCAGCCCGAACAGGAGCTCCTATAATTCACCCCTCCACTTT. This gives the protein CASSPNRSSYNSPLHF.